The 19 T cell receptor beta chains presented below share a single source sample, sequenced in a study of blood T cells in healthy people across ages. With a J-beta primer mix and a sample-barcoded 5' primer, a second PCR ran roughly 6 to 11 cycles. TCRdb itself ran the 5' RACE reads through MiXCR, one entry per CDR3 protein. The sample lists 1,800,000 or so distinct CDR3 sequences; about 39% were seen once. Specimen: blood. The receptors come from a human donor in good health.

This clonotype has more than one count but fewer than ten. The CDR3 protein is CASSNGTANSPLHF. The CDR3 DNA is TGCGCCAGCAGCAATGGGACAGCGAATTCACCCCTCCACTTT. The chain uses TRBV5-1 and TRBJ1-6, with 7 bases identical to TRBD1. This CDR3 has 14 residues. V dropped 4 bases and J dropped 7; count of bases not matched to a gene: 5. Germline V gene data show CDR1 as SGHRS and CDR2 as YFSETQ.

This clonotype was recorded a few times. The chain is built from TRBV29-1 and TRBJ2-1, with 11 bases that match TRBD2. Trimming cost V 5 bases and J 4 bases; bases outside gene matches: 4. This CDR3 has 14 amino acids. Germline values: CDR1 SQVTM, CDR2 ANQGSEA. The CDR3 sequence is CSVLTSGVYNEQFF. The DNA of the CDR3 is TGCAGCGTTTTGACTAGCGGGGTATACAATGAGCAGTTCTTC.

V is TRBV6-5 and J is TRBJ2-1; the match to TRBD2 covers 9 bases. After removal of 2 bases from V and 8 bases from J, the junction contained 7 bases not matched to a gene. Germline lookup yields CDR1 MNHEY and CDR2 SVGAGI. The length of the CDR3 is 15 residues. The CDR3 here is CASSYPGTSQDEQFF. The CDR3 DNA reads TGTGCCAGCAGTTACCCCGGGACTAGCCAGGATGAGCAGTTCTTC.

The CDR3 loop is CATMTGSSHEQYF. CDR3 nucleotide sequence: TGTGCCACCATGACAGGGTCTTCCCACGAGCAGTACTTC. This rearrangement joins TRBV24-1 to TRBJ2-7, with 7 bases that match TRBD1. Per the germline V gene, CDR1 is KGHDR and CDR2 is SFDVKD. J was trimmed by 5 bases and V by 8 bases; bases with no gene match: 8. CDR3 size: 13 residues.

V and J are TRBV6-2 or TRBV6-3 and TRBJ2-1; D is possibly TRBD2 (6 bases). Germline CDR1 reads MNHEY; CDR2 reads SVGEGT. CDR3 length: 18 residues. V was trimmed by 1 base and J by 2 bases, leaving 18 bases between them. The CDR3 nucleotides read TGTGCCAGCAGTTACTTGGCCCAACTGGGGGGTCCCTACAATGAGCAGTTCTTC. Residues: CASSYLAQLGGPYNEQFF.

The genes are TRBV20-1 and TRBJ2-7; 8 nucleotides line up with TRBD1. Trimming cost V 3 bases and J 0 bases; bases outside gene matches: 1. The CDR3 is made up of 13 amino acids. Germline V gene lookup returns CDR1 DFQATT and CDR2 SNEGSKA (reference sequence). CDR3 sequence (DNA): TGCAGTGCTAGGCAGGGGGCCTCCTACGAGCAGTACTTC. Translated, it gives CSARQGASYEQYF.

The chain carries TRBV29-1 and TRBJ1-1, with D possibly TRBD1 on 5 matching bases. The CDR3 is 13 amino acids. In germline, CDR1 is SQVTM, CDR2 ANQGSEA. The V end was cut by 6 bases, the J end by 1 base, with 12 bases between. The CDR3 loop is CSVLLTANTEAFF. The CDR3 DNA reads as TGCAGCGTACTATTGACAGCGAACACTGAAGCTTTCTTT.

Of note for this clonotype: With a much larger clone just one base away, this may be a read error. CDR3 sequence (DNA): TGCAGCGGTGTTAGGGATAATGGAAACATTCAGTACTTC. Its translation: CSGVRDNGNIQYF. The rearrangement joins TRBV29-1 to TRBJ2-4; D is undetermined. The CDR3 sequence is 13 residues long. Per germline, CDR1 SQVTM and CDR2 ANQGSEA. Trimming stripped 7 bases from V and 6 bases from J, with 16 bases between.

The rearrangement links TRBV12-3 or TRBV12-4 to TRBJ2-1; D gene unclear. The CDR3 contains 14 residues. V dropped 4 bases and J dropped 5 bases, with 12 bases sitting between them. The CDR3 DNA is TGTGCCAGCAGTTCACTGGACGGAGACAATGAGCAGTTCTTC. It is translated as CASSSLDGDNEQFF.

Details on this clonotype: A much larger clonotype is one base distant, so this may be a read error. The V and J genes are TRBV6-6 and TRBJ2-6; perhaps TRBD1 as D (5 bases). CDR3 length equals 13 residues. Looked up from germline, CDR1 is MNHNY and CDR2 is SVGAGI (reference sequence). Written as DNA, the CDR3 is TGTGCCAGCAAGGGGTATGGGGCCAACGTCCGGACTTTC. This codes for CASKGYGANVRTF.

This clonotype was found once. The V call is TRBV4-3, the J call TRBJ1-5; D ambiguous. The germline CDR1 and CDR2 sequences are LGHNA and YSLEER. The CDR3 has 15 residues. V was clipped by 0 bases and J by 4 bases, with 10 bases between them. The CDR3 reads CASSQDNMGNQPQHF. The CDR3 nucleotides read TGCGCCAGCAGCCAAGATAATATGGGGAATCAGCCCCAGCATTTT.

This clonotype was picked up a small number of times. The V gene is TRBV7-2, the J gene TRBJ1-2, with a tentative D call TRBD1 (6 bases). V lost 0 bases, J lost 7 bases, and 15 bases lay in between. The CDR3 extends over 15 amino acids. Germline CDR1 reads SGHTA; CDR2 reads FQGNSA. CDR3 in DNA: TGTGCCAGCAGCTTAGCCCAGGGGACGGGAGGTGGCTACACCTTC. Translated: CASSLAQGTGGGYTF.

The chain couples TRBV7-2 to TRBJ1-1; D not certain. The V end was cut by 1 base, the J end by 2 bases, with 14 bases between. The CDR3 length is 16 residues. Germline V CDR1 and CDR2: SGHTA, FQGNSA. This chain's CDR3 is CASSLGATVHNTEAFF. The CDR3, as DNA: TGTGCCAGCAGCTTAGGGGCAACAGTTCACAACACTGAAGCTTTCTTT. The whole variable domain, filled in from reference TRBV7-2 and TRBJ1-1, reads GAGVSQSPSNKVTEKGKDVELRCDPISGHTALYWYRQSLGQGLEFLIYFQGNSAPDKSGLPSDRFSAERTGGSVSTLTIQRTQQEDSAVYLCASSLGATVHNTEAFFGQGTRLTVV.

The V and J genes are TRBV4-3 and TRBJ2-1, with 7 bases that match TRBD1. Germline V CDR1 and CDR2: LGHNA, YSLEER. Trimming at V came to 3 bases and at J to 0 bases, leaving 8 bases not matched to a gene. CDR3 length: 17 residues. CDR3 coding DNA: TGCGCCAGCAGCCAGGGCTACCGGGACAGCTCCTACAATGAGCAGTTCTTC. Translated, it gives CASSQGYRDSSYNEQFF.

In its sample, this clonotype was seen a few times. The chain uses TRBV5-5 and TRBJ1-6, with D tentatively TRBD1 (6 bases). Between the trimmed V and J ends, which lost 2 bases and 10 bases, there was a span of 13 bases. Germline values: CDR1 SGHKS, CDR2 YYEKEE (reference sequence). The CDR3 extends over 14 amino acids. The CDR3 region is CASSFRDNRSPLHF. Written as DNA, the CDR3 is TGTGCCAGCAGCTTCCGGGACAACCGATCACCCCTCCACTTT.

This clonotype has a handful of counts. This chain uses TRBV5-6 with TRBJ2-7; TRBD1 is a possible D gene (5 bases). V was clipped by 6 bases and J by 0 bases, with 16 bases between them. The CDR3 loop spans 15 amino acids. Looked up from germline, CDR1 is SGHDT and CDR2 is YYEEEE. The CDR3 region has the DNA TGTGCCAGCAACCTAACAGGCAGGAGCTCCTACGAGCAGTACTTC. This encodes CASNLTGRSSYEQYF.

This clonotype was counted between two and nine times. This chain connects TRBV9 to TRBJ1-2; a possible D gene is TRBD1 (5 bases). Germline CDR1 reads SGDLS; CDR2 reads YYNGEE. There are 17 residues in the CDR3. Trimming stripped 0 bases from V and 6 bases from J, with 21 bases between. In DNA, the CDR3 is TGTGCCAGCAGCGTAGTAGCAGGGATGGGCGGTCAAGATGGCTACACCTTC. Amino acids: CASSVVAGMGGQDGYTF.

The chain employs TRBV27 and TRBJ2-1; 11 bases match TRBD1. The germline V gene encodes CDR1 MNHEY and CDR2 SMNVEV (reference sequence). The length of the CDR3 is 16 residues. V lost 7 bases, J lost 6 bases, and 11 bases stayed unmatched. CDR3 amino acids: CASNPKLGTGGNEQFF. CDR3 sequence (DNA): TGTGCCAGCAACCCGAAACTCGGGACAGGGGGCAATGAGCAGTTCTTC.

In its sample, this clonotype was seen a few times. CDR3 loop: CASSVAGIRETQYF. CDR3 nucleotides: TGTGCCAGCAGTGTTGCAGGGATAAGAGAGACCCAGTACTTC. The genes are TRBV12-3 or TRBV12-4 and TRBJ2-5; TRBD1 might be the D (5 bases). The CDR3 is 14 residues long. Deletions cut 5 bases from V and 4 bases from J, with 14 bases between.